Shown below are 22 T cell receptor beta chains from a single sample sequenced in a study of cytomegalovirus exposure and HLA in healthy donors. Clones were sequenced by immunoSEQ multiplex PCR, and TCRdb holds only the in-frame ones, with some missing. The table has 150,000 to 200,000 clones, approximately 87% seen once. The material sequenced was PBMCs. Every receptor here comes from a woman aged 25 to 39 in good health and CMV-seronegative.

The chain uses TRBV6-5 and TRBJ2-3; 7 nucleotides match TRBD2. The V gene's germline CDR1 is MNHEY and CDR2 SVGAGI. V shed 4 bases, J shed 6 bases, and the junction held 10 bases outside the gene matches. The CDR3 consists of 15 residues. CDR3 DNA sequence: TGTGCCAGCAGTTTGGGGCGGGGGAAACGGGATACGCAGTATTTT. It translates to CASSLGRGKRDTQYF.

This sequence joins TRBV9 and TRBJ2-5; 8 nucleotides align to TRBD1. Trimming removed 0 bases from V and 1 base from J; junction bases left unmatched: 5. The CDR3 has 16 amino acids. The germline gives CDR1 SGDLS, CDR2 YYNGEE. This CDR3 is CASSVVTDRGQETQYF. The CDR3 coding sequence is TGTGCCAGCAGCGTAGTCACCGACAGGGGCCAAGAGACCCAGTACTTC.

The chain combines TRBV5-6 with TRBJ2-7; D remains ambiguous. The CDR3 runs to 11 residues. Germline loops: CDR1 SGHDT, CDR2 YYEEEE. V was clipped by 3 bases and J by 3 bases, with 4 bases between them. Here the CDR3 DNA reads TGTGCCAGCAGCTACATCTACGAGCAGTACTTC. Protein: CASSYIYEQYF.

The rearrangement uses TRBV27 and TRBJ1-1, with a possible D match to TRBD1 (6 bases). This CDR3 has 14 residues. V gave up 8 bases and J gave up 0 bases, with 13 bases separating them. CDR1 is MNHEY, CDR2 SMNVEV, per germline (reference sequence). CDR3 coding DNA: TGTGCCAGCCATCCAGGGGTCATGAACACTGAAGCTTTCTTT. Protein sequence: CASHPGVMNTEAFF.

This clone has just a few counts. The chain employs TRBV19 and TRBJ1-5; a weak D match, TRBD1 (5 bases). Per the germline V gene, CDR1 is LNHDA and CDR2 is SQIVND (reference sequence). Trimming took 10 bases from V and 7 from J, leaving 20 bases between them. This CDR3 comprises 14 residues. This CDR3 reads CATQSGGVGQPQHF. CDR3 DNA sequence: TGTGCCACTCAGAGTGGGGGGGTGGGACAGCCCCAGCATTTT.

The CDR3 DNA follows: TGTGCCAGTAGTATAGGACGAAGCGGAGTTACCGCGAACACCGGGGAGCTGTTTTTT. This codes for CASSIGRSGVTANTGELFF. The chain links TRBV19 to TRBJ2-2; perhaps TRBD2 as D (5 bases). The germline V and J ends were trimmed by 1 base and 0 bases, with 18 bases remaining between them. The CDR3 is 19 amino acids. Germline loops: CDR1 LNHDA, CDR2 SQIVND (reference sequence).

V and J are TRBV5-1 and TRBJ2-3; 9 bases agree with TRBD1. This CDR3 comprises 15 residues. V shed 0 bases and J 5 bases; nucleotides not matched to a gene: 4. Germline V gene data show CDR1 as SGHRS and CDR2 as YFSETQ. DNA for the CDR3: TGCGCCAGCAGCTTGGTGGGACAGGGAAAAGATACGCAGTATTTT. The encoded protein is CASSLVGQGKDTQYF.

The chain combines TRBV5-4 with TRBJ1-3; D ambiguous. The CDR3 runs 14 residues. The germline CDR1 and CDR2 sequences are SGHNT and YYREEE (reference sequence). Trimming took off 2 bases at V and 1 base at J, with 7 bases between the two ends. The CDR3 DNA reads TGTGCCAGCAGCTTAGGAGGGTCTGGAAACACCATATATTTT. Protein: CASSLGGSGNTIYF.

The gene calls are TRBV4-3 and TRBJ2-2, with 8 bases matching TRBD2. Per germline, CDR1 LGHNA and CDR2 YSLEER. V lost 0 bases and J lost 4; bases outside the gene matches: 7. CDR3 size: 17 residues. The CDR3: CASSQDLPGGATGELFF. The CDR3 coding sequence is TGCGCCAGCAGCCAAGATCTCCCCGGGGGGGCCACCGGGGAGCTGTTTTTT.

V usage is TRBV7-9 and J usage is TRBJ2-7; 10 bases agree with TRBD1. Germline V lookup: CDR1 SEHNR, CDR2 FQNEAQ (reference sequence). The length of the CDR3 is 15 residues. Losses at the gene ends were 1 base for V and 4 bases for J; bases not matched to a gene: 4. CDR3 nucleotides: TGTGCCAGCAGCTTAGGACAGGGGGCTGCTTACGAGCAGTACTTC. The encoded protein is CASSLGQGAAYEQYF.

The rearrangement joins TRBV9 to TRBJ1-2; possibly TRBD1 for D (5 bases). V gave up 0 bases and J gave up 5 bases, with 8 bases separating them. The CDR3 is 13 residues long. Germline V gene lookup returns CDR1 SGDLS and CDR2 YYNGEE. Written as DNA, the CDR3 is TGTGCCAGCAGCGTAGCCCAGGGTTATGGCTACACCTTC. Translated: CASSVAQGYGYTF.

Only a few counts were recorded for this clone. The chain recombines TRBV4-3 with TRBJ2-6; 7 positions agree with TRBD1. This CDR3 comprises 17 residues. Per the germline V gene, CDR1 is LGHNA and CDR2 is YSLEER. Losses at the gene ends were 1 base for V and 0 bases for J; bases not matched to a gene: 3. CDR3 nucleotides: TGCGCCAGCAGCCAAGGGGACAGCCCCTCTGGGGCCAACGTCCTGACTTTC. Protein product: CASSQGDSPSGANVLTF.

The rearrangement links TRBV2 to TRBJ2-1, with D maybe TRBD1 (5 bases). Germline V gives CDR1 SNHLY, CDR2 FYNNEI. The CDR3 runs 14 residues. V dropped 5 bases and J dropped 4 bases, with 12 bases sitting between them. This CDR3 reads CASSPQTVYNEQFF. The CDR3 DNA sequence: TGTGCCAGCAGTCCCCAGACAGTATACAATGAGCAGTTCTTC.

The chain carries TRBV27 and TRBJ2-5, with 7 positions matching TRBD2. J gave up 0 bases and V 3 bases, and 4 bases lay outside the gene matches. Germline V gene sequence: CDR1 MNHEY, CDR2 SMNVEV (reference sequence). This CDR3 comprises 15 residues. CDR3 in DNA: TGTGCCAGCAGTTTTTTGGGAGGGGACCAAGAGACCCAGTACTTC. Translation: CASSFLGGDQETQYF.

The CDR3 DNA sequence: TGCGCCAGCAGCCAAGATGTGGGGGGAGCGGAAAAACTGTTTTTT. Translating gives CASSQDVGGAEKLFF. The chain joins TRBV4-1 to TRBJ1-4, with D perhaps matching TRBD1 (5 bases). Germline CDR1 reads MGHRA; CDR2 reads YSYEKL. The V end was cut by 0 bases, the J end by 8 bases, with 13 bases between. This CDR3 contains 15 residues.

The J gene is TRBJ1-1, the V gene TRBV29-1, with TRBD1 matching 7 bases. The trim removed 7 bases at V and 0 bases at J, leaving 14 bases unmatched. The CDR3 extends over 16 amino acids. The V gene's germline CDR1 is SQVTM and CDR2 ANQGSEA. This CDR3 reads CSDQQGQRSMNTEAFF. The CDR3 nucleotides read TGCAGCGACCAACAGGGACAGCGGTCCATGAACACTGAAGCTTTCTTT.

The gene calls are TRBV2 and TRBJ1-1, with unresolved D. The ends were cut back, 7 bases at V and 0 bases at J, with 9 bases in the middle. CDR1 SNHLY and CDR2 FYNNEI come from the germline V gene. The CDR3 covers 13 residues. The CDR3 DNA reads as TGTGCCAGCATTGTCAGGATGAACACTGAAGCTTTCTTT. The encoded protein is CASIVRMNTEAFF. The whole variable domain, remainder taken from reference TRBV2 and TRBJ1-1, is EPEVTQTPSHQVTQMGQEVILRCVPISNHLYFYWYRQILGQKVEFLVSFYNNEISEKSEIFDDQFSVERPDGSNFTLKIRSTKLEDSAMYFCASIVRMNTEAFFGQGTRLTVV.

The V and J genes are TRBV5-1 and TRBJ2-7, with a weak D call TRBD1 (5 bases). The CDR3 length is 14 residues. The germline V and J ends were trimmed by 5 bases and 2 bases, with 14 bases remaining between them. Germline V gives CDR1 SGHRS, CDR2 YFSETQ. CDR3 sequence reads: CASRDLKGPYEQYF. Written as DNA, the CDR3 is TGCGCCAGCAGGGATTTAAAGGGGCCCTACGAGCAGTACTTC.

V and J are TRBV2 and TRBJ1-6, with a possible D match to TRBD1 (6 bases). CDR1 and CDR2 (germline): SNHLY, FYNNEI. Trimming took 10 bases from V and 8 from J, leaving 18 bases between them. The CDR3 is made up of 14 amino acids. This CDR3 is CATLQRQGHSPLHF. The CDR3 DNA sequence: TGTGCCACCCTTCAGCGCCAGGGGCATTCACCCCTCCACTTT.

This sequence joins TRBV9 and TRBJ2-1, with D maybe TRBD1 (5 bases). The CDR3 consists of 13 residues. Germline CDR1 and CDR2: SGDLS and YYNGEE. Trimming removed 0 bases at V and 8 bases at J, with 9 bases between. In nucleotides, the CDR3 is TGTGCCAGCAGCGTAGTAGGGGTCCATGAGCAGTTCTTC. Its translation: CASSVVGVHEQFF. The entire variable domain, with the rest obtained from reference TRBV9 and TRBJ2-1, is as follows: DSGVTQTPKHLITATGQRVTLRCSPRSGDLSVYWYQQSLDQGLQFLIQYYNGEERAKGNILERFSAQQFPDLHSELNLSSLELGDSALYFCASSVVGVHEQFFGPGTRLTVL.

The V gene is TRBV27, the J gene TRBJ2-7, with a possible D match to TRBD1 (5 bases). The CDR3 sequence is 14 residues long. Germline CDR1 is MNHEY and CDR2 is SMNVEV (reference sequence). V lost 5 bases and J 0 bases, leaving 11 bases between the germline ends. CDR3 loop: CASSVGRDSYEQYF. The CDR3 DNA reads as TGTGCCAGCAGTGTAGGCAGGGACTCCTACGAGCAGTACTTC.

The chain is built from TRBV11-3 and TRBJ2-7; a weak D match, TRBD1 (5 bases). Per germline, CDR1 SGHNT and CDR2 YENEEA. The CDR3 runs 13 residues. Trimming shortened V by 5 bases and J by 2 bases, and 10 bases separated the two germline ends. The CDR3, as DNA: TGTGCCAGCAGCCCAGGGCCGACCTACGAGCAGTACTTC. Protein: CASSPGPTYEQYF. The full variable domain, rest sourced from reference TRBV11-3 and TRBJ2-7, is EAGVVQSPRYKIIEKKQPVAFWCNPISGHNTLYWYLQNLGQGPELLIRYENEEAVDDSQLPKDRFSAERLKGVDSTLKIQPAELGDSAVYLCASSPGPTYEQYFGPGTRLTVT.